This TCR beta chain was captured by sequencing in a study of blood T cells in healthy people across ages. Background on the study: Template switching picked up about one barcoded beta molecule for each two T cells.

Germline V gene lookup returns CDR1 SGHTA and CDR2 FQGNSA. The V end lost 10 bases, the J end lost 5 bases, and 17 bases lay between the germline ends. The CDR3 consists of 13 residues. For the second PCR, which ran for roughly 7 to 11 cycles, a sample-barcoded 5' primer and a J-beta primer mix were used. TCRdb reanalysed the 5' RACE reads using MiXCR and keeps one entry per CDR3 protein. Seen here are around 990,000 distinct CDR3 sequences, roughly two fifths observed once, and the top ten hold about 12%. Findings and limits, study-wide: CMV infection status of these donors was not known.

This clonotype was seen a handful of times. Its specificity is not known. Sequencing was performed on blood. The rearrangement uses TRBV7-2 and TRBJ2-5; the D is unclear. The clonotype was recovered from a man between 18 and 29 years old in good health. The CDR3 loop is CATSTGMRETQYF. As DNA, the CDR3 is TGTGCCACTTCGACTGGGATGCGTGAGACCCAGTACTTC.